This TCR beta chain emerged from a study of spatial heterogeneity in lung cancer. Study as a whole: Alpha-chain sequences were detected in numbers that were consistently lower than beta-chain sequences.

Stated time point: sample taken at primary tumor resection. Without sorting, whole RNA was sequenced from tumor, nontumor lung or frozen PBMC. TCRdb re-called the 5' RACE reads through MiXCR, storing one row per CDR3 protein. The table records 48,000 or so distinct CDR3 sequences, roughly 5.2% of them present only once. In this sample, this clonotype turned up once. Specimen: PBMCs, collected at surgery. This receptor was identified in a male donor with early-stage non-small cell lung cancer.

The CDR3 loop is CASSPGPAGEQYF. The CDR3 DNA sequence: TGTGCCAGCAGTCCTGGACCCGCGGGAGAGCAGTACTTC. This chain uses TRBV9 with TRBJ2-7, with D perhaps matching TRBD2 (6 bases). This CDR3 has 13 amino acids. Looked up from germline, CDR1 is SGDLS and CDR2 is YYNGEE. V lost 5 bases to trimming and J lost 7 bases, with 16 bases between them.